Following are 15 T cell receptor beta chains from one sample sequenced in a study of memory CD4+ T cells and cytomegalovirus serostatus. Single viable CD3+CD4+CD8-CD45RO+ cells were sorted as the memory CD4+ T cells. The table came from immunoSEQ multiplex PCR; TCRdb's copy has only in-frame clones and leaves some out. The data show 40,000 to 55,000 clones, around 88% seen once. Sequencing was done on a sample of memory CD4+ T cells from blood. The origin of the receptors is an adult in good health and CMV-seropositive.

The CDR3, as DNA: TGTGCCAGCAGTGAGACGGTATCTGGGGAAAAACTGTTTTTT. Its translation: CASSETVSGEKLFF. The chain links TRBV2 to TRBJ1-4; D is unresolved. Germline CDR1 SNHLY, CDR2 FYNNEI. Trimming pared 3 bases from V and 8 bases from J, leaving 13 bases between. The CDR3 runs 14 residues.

This clone was detected only once. The chain couples TRBV18 to TRBJ1-2; D might be TRBD1 (5 bases). Germline V gives CDR1 KGHSH, CDR2 LQKENI. The ends were cut back, 3 bases at V and 0 bases at J, with 11 bases in the middle. CDR3 size: 15 residues. CDR3 nucleotide sequence: TGTGCCAGCTCACCGAGACAGACCACTAACTATGGCTACACCTTC. Residues: CASSPRQTTNYGYTF.

This clone has just one count. This chain uses TRBV2 with TRBJ1-1, with 7 bases that match TRBD1. The CDR3 has 15 residues. Germline values: CDR1 SNHLY, CDR2 FYNNEI. The junction had 10 bases not matched to a gene; V was cut back by 4 bases and J by 5 bases. CDR3 residues: CASSGQRDRKTEAFF. The DNA for the CDR3 is TGTGCCAGCAGTGGGCAGCGGGACAGAAAGACTGAAGCTTTCTTT. Full variable domain (missing parts from reference TRBV2 and TRBJ1-1): EPEVTQTPSHQVTQMGQEVILRCVPISNHLYFYWYRQILGQKVEFLVSFYNNEISEKSEIFDDQFSVERPDGSNFTLKIRSTKLEDSAMYFCASSGQRDRKTEAFFGQGTRLTVV.

This chain joins TRBV25-1 and TRBJ2-1; D is perhaps TRBD2 (5 bases). CDR1 and CDR2 (germline): MGHDK, SYGVNS. V shed 7 bases and J shed 6 bases, with 16 bases lying between them. The CDR3 spans 14 residues. Here the CDR3 reads CASTPNREPNEQFF. The CDR3 coding sequence is TGTGCCAGCACCCCGAATAGGGAGCCCAATGAGCAGTTCTTC.

V gene TRBV11-2 combines with J gene TRBJ2-6; 7 nucleotides agree with TRBD1. V was clipped by 5 bases and J by 0 bases; unmatched bases: 4. Germline CDR1 reads SGHAT; CDR2 reads FQNNGV. CDR3 size: 16 residues. The CDR3 bases are TGTGCCAGCAGCCCGGGACAGTTCTCTGGGGCCAACGTCCTGACTTTC. It translates to CASSPGQFSGANVLTF. Using reference TRBV11-2 and TRBJ2-6 for the parts outside the CDR3, the full variable domain is EAGVAQSPRYKIIEKRQSVAFWCNPISGHATLYWYQQILGQGPKLLIQFQNNGVVDDSQLPKDRFSAERLKGVDSTLKIQPAKLEDSAVYLCASSPGQFSGANVLTFGAGSRLTVL.

The V call is TRBV7-9, the J call TRBJ1-2, with 9 bases identical to TRBD1. J gave up 6 bases and V 5 bases, and 7 bases lay outside the gene matches. Germline V lookup: CDR1 SEHNR, CDR2 FQNEAQ (reference sequence). The CDR3 has 14 residues. CDR3 loop: CASSAGTGLDGYTF. In DNA, the CDR3 is TGTGCCAGCAGCGCCGGGACAGGGTTGGATGGCTACACCTTC.

This clone has more than one count but fewer than ten. V and J are TRBV2 and TRBJ1-1; D call uncertain. The CDR3 contains 13 residues. V was clipped by 7 bases and J by 1 base, with 10 bases between them. From germline, CDR1 is SNHLY and CDR2 FYNNEI. This chain's CDR3 is CASKAGWNTEAFF. The CDR3 DNA sequence: TGTGCCAGCAAAGCGGGCTGGAACACTGAAGCTTTCTTT.

This clone has more than one count but fewer than ten. The J gene is TRBJ1-5, the V gene TRBV28; no firm D call. Germline values: CDR1 MDHEN, CDR2 SYDVKM. The CDR3 has 15 amino acids. Trimming stripped 3 bases from V and 0 bases from J, with 9 bases between. In DNA form, the CDR3 reads TGTGCCAGCAGTTTCTCCGGTTATAGCAATCAGCCCCAGCATTTT. Translation: CASSFSGYSNQPQHF.

The chain combines TRBV10-2 with TRBJ2-5; 7 nucleotides agree with TRBD1. This CDR3 has 14 residues. Germline CDR1 and CDR2: WSHSY and SAAADI. V was clipped by 6 bases and J by 3 bases; unmatched bases: 7. CDR3 nucleotides: TGCGCCAGCAGGGATCACAGGGGCAAAGAGACCCAGTACTTC. Its translation: CASRDHRGKETQYF.

Only one count was recorded for this clone. This chain connects TRBV30 to TRBJ2-1; D possibly uses TRBD1 or TRBD2 (5 bases each). This CDR3 has 12 amino acids. Germline V lookup: CDR1 GTSNPN, CDR2 SVGIG (reference sequence). CDR3 in amino acids: CAGQRGYNEQFF. The CDR3 DNA is TGTGCAGGGCAGAGGGGCTACAATGAGCAGTTCTTC.

This chain uses TRBV7-8 with TRBJ1-1; unclear D gene. V shed 6 bases and J shed 11 bases, with 13 bases lying between them. The CDR3 totals 11 residues. CDR1 is SGHVS and CDR2 is FQNEAQ in the germline V gene. In nucleotides, the CDR3 is TGTGCCAGCAGTTCCTTGGGCGACGCTTTCTTT. This sequence encodes CASSSLGDAFF.

This clone was counted only a few times. CDR3 loop: CASSPYPGQRLNSPLHF. The CDR3 nucleotides read TGTGCCAGCAGCCCATACCCGGGACAGAGGCTGAATTCACCCCTCCACTTT. The chain is built from TRBV7-6 and TRBJ1-6; 7 nucleotides agree with TRBD1. V lost 5 bases and J lost 7; bases outside the gene matches: 14. CDR3 length: 17 residues. Germline CDR1 and CDR2: SGHVS and FNYEAQ.

Comments on this clone: The germline gene is not matched at one end of the junction; a read error may be the cause. The chain couples TRBV6-1 to TRBJ1-1, with D maybe TRBD1 (5 bases). Germline assignment: CDR1 MNHNS and CDR2 SASEGT. The CDR3 extends over 12 amino acids. This CDR3 is CAISEGQGVAFF. The CDR3 DNA reads TGTGCCATCAGTGAGGGCCAGGGTGTAGCTTTCTTT.

This clone has more than one count but fewer than ten. This rearrangement joins TRBV18 to TRBJ2-7, with TRBD1 as a possible D gene (8 bases). V lost 6 bases and J 3 bases, leaving 15 bases between the germline ends. This CDR3 comprises 14 residues. From germline, CDR1 is KGHSH and CDR2 LQKENI. Here the CDR3 DNA reads TGTGCCAGCTCCCGAGCGGGACAGGACTACGAGCAGTACTTC. Amino acid sequence: CASSRAGQDYEQYF.

This chain uses TRBV7-2 with TRBJ2-5, with D uncertain. This CDR3 region has 14 residues. V was clipped by 3 bases and J by 4 bases, with 12 bases between them. Germline V gene data show CDR1 as SGHTA and CDR2 as FQGNSA. This CDR3 reads CASSFLALGETQYF. Written as DNA, the CDR3 is TGTGCCAGCAGCTTTTTGGCCCTAGGAGAGACCCAGTACTTC. Full variable domain (rest looked up from reference TRBV7-2 and TRBJ2-5): GAGVSQSPSNKVTEKGKDVELRCDPISGHTALYWYRQSLGQGLEFLIYFQGNSAPDKSGLPSDRFSAERTGGSVSTLTIQRTQQEDSAVYLCASSFLALGETQYFGPGTRLLVL.